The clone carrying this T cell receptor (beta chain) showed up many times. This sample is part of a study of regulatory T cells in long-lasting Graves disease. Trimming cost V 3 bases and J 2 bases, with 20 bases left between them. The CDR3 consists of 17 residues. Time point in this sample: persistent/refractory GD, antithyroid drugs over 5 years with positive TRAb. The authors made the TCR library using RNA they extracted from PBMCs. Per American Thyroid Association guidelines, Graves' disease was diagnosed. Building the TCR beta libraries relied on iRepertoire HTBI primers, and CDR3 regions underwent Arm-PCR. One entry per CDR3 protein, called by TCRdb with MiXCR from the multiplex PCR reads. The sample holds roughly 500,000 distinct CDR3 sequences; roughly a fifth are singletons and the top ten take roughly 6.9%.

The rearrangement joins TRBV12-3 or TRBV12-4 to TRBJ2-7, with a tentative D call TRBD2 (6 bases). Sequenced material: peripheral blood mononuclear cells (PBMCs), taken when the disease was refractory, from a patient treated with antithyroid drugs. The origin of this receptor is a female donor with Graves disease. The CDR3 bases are TGTGCCAGCAGTTTTGGCAGATGGGGGACTCCAGCCTACGAGCAGTACTTC. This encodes CASSFGRWGTPAYEQYF.